Listed below are T cell receptor beta chains from one sample, sequenced in a study of blood T cell repertoires in COVID-19. The repertoire was sequenced with immunoSEQ multiplex PCR; TCRdb's copy has only in-frame clones and lacks some. The table shows about 300,000 clones, with around 90% occurring only once. The sequenced sample was PBMCs or T cells enriched from blood (not recorded which). Source of these receptors: a woman in her thirties or forties who had recovered from COVID-19. CDR3s include the opening cysteine and the closing phenylalanine or tryptophan. Each record gives: D gene, V gene, J gene, CDR3 protein, CDR3 DNA. D genes are given only for firm matches.

d_gene: NA; v_gene: TRBV4-1; j_gene: TRBJ1-1; CDR3aa: CASSQDPGGNTEAFF; CDR3nt: TGCGCCAGCAGCCAAGATCCCGGTGGGAACACTGAAGCTTTCTTT
d_gene: TRBD2; v_gene: TRBV7-2; j_gene: TRBJ2-5; CDR3aa: CATGGGYKETQYF; CDR3nt: TGTGCCACCGGGGGGGGGTATAAAGAGACCCAGTACTTC
d_gene: NA; v_gene: TRBV3-1/TRBV3-2; j_gene: TRBJ2-3; CDR3aa: CASSSNTDTQYF; CDR3nt: TGTGCCAGCAGTTCCAACACAGATACGCAGTATTTT
d_gene: TRBD2; v_gene: TRBV2; j_gene: TRBJ2-1; CDR3aa: CASTAGRGYNEQFF; CDR3nt: TGTGCCAGCACCGCGGGGAGGGGTTACAATGAGCAGTTCTTC
d_gene: NA; v_gene: TRBV7-3; j_gene: TRBJ1-2; CDR3aa: CASSLTRQGYGYTF; CDR3nt: TGTGCCAGCAGCTTAACCCGCCAGGGCTATGGCTACACCTTC
d_gene: NA; v_gene: TRBV3-1/TRBV3-2; j_gene: TRBJ1-3; CDR3aa: CASSQRSSGNTIYF; CDR3nt: TGTGCCAGCAGCCAACGGAGCTCTGGAAACACCATATATTTT
d_gene: NA; v_gene: TRBV2; j_gene: TRBJ1-4; CDR3aa: CASSIAPGMNEKLFF; CDR3nt: TGTGCCAGCAGCATAGCACCAGGGATGAATGAAAAACTGTTTTTT
d_gene: TRBD2; v_gene: TRBV30; j_gene: TRBJ2-1; CDR3aa: CAWIASGGPTTFF; CDR3nt: TGTGCCTGGATAGCTAGCGGGGGCCCTACGACGTTCTTC
d_gene: NA; v_gene: TRBV25-1; j_gene: TRBJ1-2; CDR3aa: CASSGTGIGNYGYTF; CDR3nt: TGTGCCAGCAGTGGCACAGGGATCGGTAACTATGGCTACACCTTC
d_gene: NA; v_gene: TRBV19; j_gene: TRBJ1-2; CDR3aa: CASSFHRDDGYTF; CDR3nt: TGTGCCAGTAGTTTTCACAGGGATGATGGCTACACCTTC
d_gene: TRBD1; v_gene: TRBV19; j_gene: TRBJ1-5; CDR3aa: CASTVQGGQPQHF; CDR3nt: TGTGCCAGTACCGTACAGGGGGGTCAGCCCCAGCATTTT
d_gene: TRBD2; v_gene: TRBV4-1; j_gene: TRBJ2-7; CDR3aa: CASSLYYRRGLAGAEQYF; CDR3nt: TGCGCCAGCAGCCTATATTACCGCAGGGGACTAGCGGGAGCCGAGCAGTACTTC
d_gene: TRBD1; v_gene: TRBV9; j_gene: TRBJ1-5; CDR3aa: CASSATGNSNQPQHF; CDR3nt: TGTGCCAGCAGCGCGACAGGGAATAGCAATCAGCCCCAGCATTTT
d_gene: TRBD1; v_gene: TRBV4-1; j_gene: TRBJ2-6; CDR3aa: CAASQDPAGTGGTGANVLTF; CDR3nt: TGCGCGGCCAGCCAAGATCCAGCCGGGACAGGGGGGACTGGGGCCAACGTCCTGACTTTC
d_gene: TRBD1; v_gene: TRBV2; j_gene: TRBJ1-1; CDR3aa: CASSEGTDTEAFF; CDR3nt: TGTGCCAGCAGCGAAGGGACAGACACTGAAGCTTTCTTT
d_gene: TRBD1; v_gene: TRBV30; j_gene: TRBJ1-2; CDR3aa: CAWKGGGINYGYTF; CDR3nt: TGTGCCTGGAAAGGGGGCGGCATTAACTATGGCTACACCTTC
d_gene: NA; v_gene: TRBV19; j_gene: TRBJ2-1; CDR3aa: CASSDREMVYNEQFF; CDR3nt: TGTGCCAGTAGTGATAGGGAGATGGTTTATAATGAGCAGTTCTTC
d_gene: NA; v_gene: TRBV19; j_gene: TRBJ1-6; CDR3aa: CASRVEGNSPLHF; CDR3nt: TGTGCCAGTAGGGTGGAGGGGAATTCACCCCTCCACTTT